The next 11 T cell receptor beta chains were all read from a single sample in a study of blood T cell repertoires in COVID-19. Measured with immunoSEQ multiplex PCR; TCRdb has only the in-frame clones, and not every one. The data hold 250,000 to 300,000 clones, with 90% to 95% observed a single time. Sequencing input: peripheral blood. These receptors were obtained from a woman in her 30s with COVID-19, enrolled during active disease.

The V and J genes are TRBV9 and TRBJ1-3; D gene ambiguous. Germline V gene data show CDR1 as SGDLS and CDR2 as YYNGEE. V was clipped by 3 bases and J by 0 bases, with 13 bases between them. The CDR3 runs 16 residues. The CDR3, as DNA: TGTGCCAGCAGCGCACTTTCAGGTGACTCTGGAAACACCATATATTTT. Amino acid sequence: CASSALSGDSGNTIYF.

The chain carries TRBV19 and TRBJ2-3; D might be TRBD2 (7 bases). Germline CDR1 reads LNHDA; CDR2 reads SQIVND (reference sequence). Trimming pared 5 bases from V and 2 bases from J, leaving 14 bases between. The CDR3 runs to 15 residues. The CDR3 here is CASSVGGASTDTQYF. CDR3 DNA: TGTGCCAGTAGTGTGGGGGGGGCGTCCACAGATACGCAGTATTTT.

J is TRBJ2-3 and V is TRBV7-9; 7 nucleotides align to TRBD2. The germline CDR1 and CDR2 sequences are SEHNR and FQNEAQ (reference sequence). Trimming at V came to 1 base and at J to 7 bases, leaving 11 bases not matched to a gene. The CDR3 contains 16 residues. The CDR3 nucleotides read TGTGCCAGCAGCTTAGGTGCTAGCGGTAGCGTGTATACGCAGTATTTT. The encoded protein is CASSLGASGSVYTQYF. Full variable domain (rest looked up from reference TRBV7-9 and TRBJ2-3): DTGVSQNPRHKITKRGQNVTFRCDPISEHNRLYWYRQTLGQGPEFLTYFQNEAQLEKSRLLSDRFSAERPKGSFSTLEIQRTEQGDSAMYLCASSLGASGSVYTQYFGPGTRLTVL.

The chain links TRBV6-5 to TRBJ2-3; 10 nucleotides line up with TRBD2. This CDR3 region has 15 residues. Trimming cost V 4 bases and J 5 bases; bases outside gene matches: 6. Germline V CDR1 and CDR2: MNHEY, SVGAGI. In nucleotides, the CDR3 is TGTGCCAGCAGTTCCGGGACTAGCGCCTTAGATACGCAGTATTTT. Protein sequence: CASSSGTSALDTQYF.

The chain recombines TRBV19 with TRBJ2-1; 10 bases fit TRBD1. The CDR3 contains 14 residues. The V segment lost 9 bases and the J segment 6 bases; nucleotides outside the gene matches: 8. The germline gives CDR1 LNHDA, CDR2 SQIVND (reference sequence). The CDR3 DNA sequence: TGTGCCAGCAGACGGGACAGGGGCGTCAATGAGCAGTTCTTC. Encoded protein: CASRRDRGVNEQFF. Together with reference TRBV19 and TRBJ2-1, the CDR3 gives the full variable domain: DGGITQSPKYLFRKEGQNVTLSCEQNLNHDAMYWYRQDPGQGLRLIYYSQIVNDFQKGDIAEGYSVSREKKESFPLTVTSAQKNPTAFYLCASRRDRGVNEQFFGPGTRLTVL.

This chain uses TRBV12-3 or TRBV12-4 with TRBJ2-1, with TRBD1 matching 9 bases. V was pared by 8 bases and J by 10 bases, with 9 bases of the junction left unmatched. CDR3 length: 13 amino acids. CDR3: CASLDRGTEEQFF. The DNA of the CDR3 is TGTGCCAGCCTGGACAGGGGCACAGAAGAGCAGTTCTTC.

The genes are TRBV5-4 and TRBJ2-7; D possibly matches TRBD1 or TRBD2 (6 bases each). Germline V gives CDR1 SGHNT, CDR2 YYREEE (reference sequence). V was shortened by 4 bases and J by 2 bases, with 13 bases between the two germline ends. This CDR3 has 14 amino acids. The CDR3 DNA reads as TGTGCCAGCAGCATGGAGGGGGTTACCTACGAGCAGTACTTC. Amino acids: CASSMEGVTYEQYF.

Points on this clone: The identical CDR3 is also encoded by other nucleotide sequences in the sample. CDR3 residues: CASSRTYEQYF. The CDR3, as DNA: TGTGCCAGCAGTCGTACCTACGAGCAGTACTTC. The chain uses TRBV2 and TRBJ2-7; the D is unclear. This CDR3 has 11 residues. Germline CDR1 and CDR2: SNHLY and FYNNEI. V gave up 5 bases and J gave up 2 bases, with 4 bases separating them. The complete variable domain, with remaining parts taken from reference TRBV2 and TRBJ2-7, reads EPEVTQTPSHQVTQMGQEVILRCVPISNHLYFYWYRQILGQKVEFLVSFYNNEISEKSEIFDDQFSVERPDGSNFTLKIRSTKLEDSAMYFCASSRTYEQYFGPGTRLTVT.

V and J are TRBV28 and TRBJ1-6; 9 nucleotides match TRBD1. Germline V gives CDR1 MDHEN, CDR2 SYDVKM. There are 15 residues in the CDR3. The V segment lost 2 bases and the J segment 9 bases; nucleotides outside the gene matches: 5. The CDR3 here is CASSLGGTGSSPLHF. The CDR3 DNA reads TGTGCCAGCAGTTTAGGGGGGACAGGGAGTTCACCCCTCCACTTT.

The rearrangement joins TRBV30 to TRBJ1-1; possible D gene TRBD1, 5 bases. Deletions cut 7 bases from V and 5 bases from J, with 17 bases between. The CDR3 runs to 13 residues. Looked up from germline, CDR1 is GTSNPN and CDR2 is SVGIG (reference sequence). CDR3 DNA sequence: TGTGCCTTTATATTATCAGGGCGTACTGAAGCTTTCTTT. It codes for CAFILSGRTEAFF.

The chain carries TRBV30 and TRBJ1-1; 8 bases agree with TRBD1. In germline, CDR1 is GTSNPN, CDR2 SVGIG (reference sequence). V lost 4 bases, J lost 8 bases, and 18 bases stayed unmatched. This CDR3 is 16 amino acids long. CDR3 nucleotides: TGTGCCTGGAAGGGGCCTAGACAGGGGATAGGATCGGAAGCTTTCTTT. Translation gives CAWKGPRQGIGSEAFF.